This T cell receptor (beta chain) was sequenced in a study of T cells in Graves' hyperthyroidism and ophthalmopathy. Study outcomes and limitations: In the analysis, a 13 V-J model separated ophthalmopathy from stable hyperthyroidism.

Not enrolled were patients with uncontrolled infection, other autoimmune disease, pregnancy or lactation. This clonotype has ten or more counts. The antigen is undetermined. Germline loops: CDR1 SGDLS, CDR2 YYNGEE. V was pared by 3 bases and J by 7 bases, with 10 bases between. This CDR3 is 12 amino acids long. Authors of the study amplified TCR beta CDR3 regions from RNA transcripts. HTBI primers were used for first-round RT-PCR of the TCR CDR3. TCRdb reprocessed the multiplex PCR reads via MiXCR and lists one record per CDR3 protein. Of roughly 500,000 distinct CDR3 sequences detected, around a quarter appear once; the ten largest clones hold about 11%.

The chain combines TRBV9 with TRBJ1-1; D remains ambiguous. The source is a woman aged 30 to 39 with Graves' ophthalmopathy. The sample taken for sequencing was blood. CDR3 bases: TGTGCCAGCAGCGCAGAAGCGGGTGAAGCTTTCTTT. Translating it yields CASSAEAGEAFF.